This T cell receptor (beta chain) was recovered during a study of CD8 T cells in Susac syndrome. The multiple sclerosis controls were treatment-naive patients, and their relapsing-remitting disease was stable or active. Negative isolation was used for CD8+ and CD4+ T cells, and FACS enrichment was applied to TEMRA cells. Study results and limitations: Individuals included in the TCR sequencing and HLA analysis were acknowledged by the study to be relatively few in number.

A word on this clonotype: Its specificity is not known.

V lost 5 bases and J 7 bases, leaving 18 bases between the germline ends. The germline CDR1 and CDR2 sequences are SEHNR and FQNEAQ (reference sequence). This CDR3 is built from 15 residues. An amount of RNA that ranged from roughly 0.5 to 1 ug was reverse transcribed with random hexamers. immunoSEQ multiplex PCR amplified TCR beta CDR3 across 54 Vbeta, 13 Jbeta. Each CDR3 protein gets one entry after TCRdb re-called the immunoSEQ multiplex PCR reads with MiXCR. The sample consists of 100,000 to 150,000 distinct CDR3 sequences, roughly 76% of them appearing once. Material: CD8+ T cells from PBMCs. The TCR comes from a human donor with multiple sclerosis. This sequence joins TRBV7-9 and TRBJ2-1; weak D call: TRBD1 (6 bases). The DNA for the CDR3 is TGTGCCAGCAGCGCCCCACAGGGTCCATCAAATGAGCAGTTCTTC. As protein: CASSAPQGPSNEQFF.